The present T cell receptor beta chain was sequenced within a study of beta chain features in type 1 diabetes. This clone came up a few times. Its antigen remains unidentified. Reverse transcribing all isolated RNA meant expressed TCRB transcripts were sequenced. The data were produced by immunoSEQ multiplex PCR, yet TCRdb's version contains in-frame clones alone and is incomplete. The sample includes under 950,000 clones, roughly 15% of them seen just once. The ends lost 4 bases at V and 4 bases at J; junction bases unmatched: 10. Germline CDR1 is MNHEY and CDR2 is SVGAGI. CDR3 length: 16 residues. Regarding the study as a whole: Junctions at VDJ sites from type 1 diabetes patients had fewer insertions and more deletions.

The TCR originated in a woman under 30 in good health. This sequence joins TRBV6-5 and TRBJ2-1, with 7 bases matching TRBD2. The sequencing input was naive CD4+ T cells from blood. The DNA for the CDR3 is TGTGCCAGCAGTTGGTATGCTAGCGGCCAATACAATGAGCAGTTCTTC. Protein product: CASSWYASGQYNEQFF.